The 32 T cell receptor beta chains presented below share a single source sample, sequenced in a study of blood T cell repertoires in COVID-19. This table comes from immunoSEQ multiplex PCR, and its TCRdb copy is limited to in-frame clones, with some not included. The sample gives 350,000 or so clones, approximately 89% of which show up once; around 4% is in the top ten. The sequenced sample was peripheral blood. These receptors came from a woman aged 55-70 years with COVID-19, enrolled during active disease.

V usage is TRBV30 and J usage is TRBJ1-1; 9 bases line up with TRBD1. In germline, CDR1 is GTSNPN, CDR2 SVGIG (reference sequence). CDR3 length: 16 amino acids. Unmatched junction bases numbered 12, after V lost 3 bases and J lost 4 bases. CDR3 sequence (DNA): TGTGCCTGGAGCTCCGGGACAGGGTTGGTGGCCACTGAAGCTTTCTTT. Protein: CAWSSGTGLVATEAFF.

The CDR3 here is CASSPTSGGAQEQFF. The CDR3 region has the DNA TGTGCCAGCTCACCAACTAGCGGGGGGGCCCAGGAGCAGTTCTTC. This rearrangement joins TRBV18 to TRBJ2-1; TRBD2 agrees at 13 bases. Germline V gene sequence: CDR1 KGHSH, CDR2 LQKENI. This CDR3 comprises 15 residues. V shed 2 bases, J shed 10 bases, and the junction held 5 bases outside the gene matches.

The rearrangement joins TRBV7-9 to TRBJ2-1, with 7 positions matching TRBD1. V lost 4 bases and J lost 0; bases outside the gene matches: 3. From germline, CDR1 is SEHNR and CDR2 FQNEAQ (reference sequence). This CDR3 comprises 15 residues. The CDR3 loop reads CASSSGTASYNEQFF. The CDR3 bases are TGTGCCAGCAGCTCCGGGACAGCCTCCTACAATGAGCAGTTCTTC. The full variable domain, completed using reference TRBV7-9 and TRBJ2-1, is DTGVSQNPRHKITKRGQNVTFRCDPISEHNRLYWYRQTLGQGPEFLTYFQNEAQLEKSRLLSDRFSAERPKGSFSTLEIQRTEQGDSAMYLCASSSGTASYNEQFFGPGTRLTVL.

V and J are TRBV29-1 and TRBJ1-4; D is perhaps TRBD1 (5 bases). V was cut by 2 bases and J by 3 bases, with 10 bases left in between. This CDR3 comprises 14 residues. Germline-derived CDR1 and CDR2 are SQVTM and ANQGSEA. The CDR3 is CSVEWAGSNEKLFF. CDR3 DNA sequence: TGCAGCGTTGAATGGGCAGGGTCTAATGAAAAACTGTTTTTT.

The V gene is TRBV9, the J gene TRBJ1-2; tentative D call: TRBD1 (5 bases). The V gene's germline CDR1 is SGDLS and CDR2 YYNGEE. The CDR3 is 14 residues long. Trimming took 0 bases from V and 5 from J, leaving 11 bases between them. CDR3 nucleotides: TGTGCCAGCAGCGTAGCGGCAGGGCTTTATGGCTACACCTTC. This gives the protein CASSVAAGLYGYTF.

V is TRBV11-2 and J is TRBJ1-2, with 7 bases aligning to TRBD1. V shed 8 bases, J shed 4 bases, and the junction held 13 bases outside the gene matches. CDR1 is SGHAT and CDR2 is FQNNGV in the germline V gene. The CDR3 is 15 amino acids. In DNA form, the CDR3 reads TGTGCCAGCTCTCCGCTAACGGGACAGATCTATGGCTACACCTTC. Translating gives CASSPLTGQIYGYTF. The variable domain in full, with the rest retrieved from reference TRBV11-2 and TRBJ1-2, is EAGVAQSPRYKIIEKRQSVAFWCNPISGHATLYWYQQILGQGPKLLIQFQNNGVVDDSQLPKDRFSAERLKGVDSTLKIQPAKLEDSAVYLCASSPLTGQIYGYTFGSGTRLTVV.

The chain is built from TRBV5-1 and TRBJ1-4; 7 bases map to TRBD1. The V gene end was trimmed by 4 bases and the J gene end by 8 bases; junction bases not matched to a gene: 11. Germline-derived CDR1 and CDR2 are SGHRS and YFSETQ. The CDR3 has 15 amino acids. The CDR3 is CASSRTGAGGEKLFF. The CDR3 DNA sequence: TGCGCCAGCAGCAGAACAGGGGCAGGAGGAGAAAAACTGTTTTTT.

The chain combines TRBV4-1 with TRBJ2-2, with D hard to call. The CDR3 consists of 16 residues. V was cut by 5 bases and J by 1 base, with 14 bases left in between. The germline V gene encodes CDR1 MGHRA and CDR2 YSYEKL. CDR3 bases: TGCGCCAGCAGCTCCCAGGTCAGCCTGAACACCGGGGAGCTGTTTTTT. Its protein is CASSSQVSLNTGELFF.

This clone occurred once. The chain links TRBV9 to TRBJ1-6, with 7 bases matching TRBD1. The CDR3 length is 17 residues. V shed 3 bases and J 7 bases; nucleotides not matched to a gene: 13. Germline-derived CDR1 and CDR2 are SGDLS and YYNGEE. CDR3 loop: CASSGRLGQRVNSPLHF. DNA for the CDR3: TGTGCCAGCAGCGGACGTCTGGGACAGCGAGTAAATTCACCCCTCCACTTT.

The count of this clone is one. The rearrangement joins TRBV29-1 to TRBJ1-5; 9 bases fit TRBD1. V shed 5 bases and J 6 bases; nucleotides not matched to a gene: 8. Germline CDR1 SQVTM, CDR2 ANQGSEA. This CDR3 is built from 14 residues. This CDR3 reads CSVRSGTGFQPQHF. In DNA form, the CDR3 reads TGCAGCGTTCGCTCCGGGACAGGGTTTCAGCCCCAGCATTTT.

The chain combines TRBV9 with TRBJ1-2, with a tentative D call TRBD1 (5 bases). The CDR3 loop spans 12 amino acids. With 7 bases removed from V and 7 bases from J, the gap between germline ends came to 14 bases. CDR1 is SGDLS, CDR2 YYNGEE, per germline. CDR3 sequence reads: CASYGGSRGYTF. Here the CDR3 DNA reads TGTGCCAGCTACGGGGGAAGTCGTGGCTACACCTTC.

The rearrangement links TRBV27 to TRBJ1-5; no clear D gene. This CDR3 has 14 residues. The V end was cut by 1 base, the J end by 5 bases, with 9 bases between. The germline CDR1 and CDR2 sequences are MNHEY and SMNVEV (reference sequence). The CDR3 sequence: CASSLYPGYQPQHF. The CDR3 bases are TGTGCCAGCAGTTTATACCCAGGTTATCAGCCCCAGCATTTT.

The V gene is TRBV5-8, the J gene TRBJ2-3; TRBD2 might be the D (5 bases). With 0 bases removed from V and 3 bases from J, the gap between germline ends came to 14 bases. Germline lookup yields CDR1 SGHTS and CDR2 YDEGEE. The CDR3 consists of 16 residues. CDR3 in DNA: TGTGCCAGCAGCTTGGAGCGGACCCGAGGGACAGATACGCAGTATTTT. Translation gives CASSLERTRGTDTQYF.

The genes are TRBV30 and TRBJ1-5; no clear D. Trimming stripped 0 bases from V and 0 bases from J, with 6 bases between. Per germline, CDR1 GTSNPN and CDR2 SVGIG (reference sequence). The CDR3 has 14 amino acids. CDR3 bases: TGTGCCTGGAGTGTAGGACTTAGCAATCAGCCCCAGCATTTT. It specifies CAWSVGLSNQPQHF.

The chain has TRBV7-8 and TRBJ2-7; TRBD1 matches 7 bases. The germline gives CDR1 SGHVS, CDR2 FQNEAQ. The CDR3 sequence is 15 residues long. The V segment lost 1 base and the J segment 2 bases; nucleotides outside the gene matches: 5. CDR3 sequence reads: CASSLVKDRTYEQYF. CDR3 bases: TGTGCCAGCAGCTTAGTCAAGGACAGGACCTACGAGCAGTACTTC.

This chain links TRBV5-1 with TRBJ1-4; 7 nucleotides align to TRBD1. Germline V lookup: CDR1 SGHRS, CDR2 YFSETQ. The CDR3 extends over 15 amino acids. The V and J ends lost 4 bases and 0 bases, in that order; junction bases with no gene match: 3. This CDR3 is CASSPGQSTNEKLFF. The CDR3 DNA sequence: TGCGCCAGCAGCCCGGGACAGTCAACTAATGAAAAACTGTTTTTT.

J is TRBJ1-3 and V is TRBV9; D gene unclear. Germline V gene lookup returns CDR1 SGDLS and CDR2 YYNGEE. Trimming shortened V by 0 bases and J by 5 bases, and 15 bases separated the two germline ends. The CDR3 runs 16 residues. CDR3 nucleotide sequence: TGTGCCAGCAGCGTAGGAGGGTTTTTAGATAGAAACACCATATATTTT. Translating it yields CASSVGGFLDRNTIYF.

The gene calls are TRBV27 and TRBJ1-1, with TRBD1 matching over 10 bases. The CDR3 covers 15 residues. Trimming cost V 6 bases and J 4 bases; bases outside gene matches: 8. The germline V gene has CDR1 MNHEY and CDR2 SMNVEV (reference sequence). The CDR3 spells CASRDQTGGSTEAFF. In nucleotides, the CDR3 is TGTGCCAGCAGGGACCAGACAGGGGGCAGCACTGAAGCTTTCTTT.

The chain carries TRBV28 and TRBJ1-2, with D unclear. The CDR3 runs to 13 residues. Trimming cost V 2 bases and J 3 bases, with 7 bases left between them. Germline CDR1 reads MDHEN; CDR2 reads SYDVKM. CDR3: CASSLGGHYGYTF. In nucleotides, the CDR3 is TGTGCCAGCAGTTTAGGAGGACACTATGGCTACACCTTC.

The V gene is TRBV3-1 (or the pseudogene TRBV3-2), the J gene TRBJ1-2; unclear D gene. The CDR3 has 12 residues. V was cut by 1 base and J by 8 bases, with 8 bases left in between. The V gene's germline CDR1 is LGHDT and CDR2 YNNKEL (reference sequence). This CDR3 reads CASSQVANGYTF. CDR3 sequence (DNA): TGTGCCAGCAGCCAAGTCGCGAACGGCTACACCTTC.

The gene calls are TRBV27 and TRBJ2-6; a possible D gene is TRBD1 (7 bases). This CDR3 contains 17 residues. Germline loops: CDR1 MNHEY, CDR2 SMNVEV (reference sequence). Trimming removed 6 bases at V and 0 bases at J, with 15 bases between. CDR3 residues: CASRGQEGLSGANVLTF. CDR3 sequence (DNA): TGTGCCAGCAGAGGACAGGAGGGGCTCTCTGGGGCCAACGTCCTGACTTTC. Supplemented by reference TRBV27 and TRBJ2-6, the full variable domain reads EAQVTQNPRYLITVTGKKLTVTCSQNMNHEYMSWYRQDPGLGLRQIYYSMNVEVTDKGDVPEGYKVSRKEKRNFPLILESPSPNQTSLYFCASRGQEGLSGANVLTFGAGSRLTVL.

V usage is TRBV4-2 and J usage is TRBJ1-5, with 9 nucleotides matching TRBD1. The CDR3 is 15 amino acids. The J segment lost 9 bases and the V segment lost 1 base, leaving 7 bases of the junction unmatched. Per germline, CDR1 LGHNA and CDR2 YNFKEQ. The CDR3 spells CASSQGTGTGWPQHF. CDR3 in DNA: TGTGCCAGCAGCCAAGGGACCGGGACAGGGTGGCCCCAGCATTTT.

CDR3 residues: CASSQLPGLAETNTGELFF. The CDR3 nucleotides read TGTGCCAGCAGCCAACTTCCGGGACTAGCGGAAACGAACACCGGGGAGCTGTTTTTT. The rearrangement joins TRBV7-9 to TRBJ2-2; the match to TRBD2 covers 11 bases. Per the germline V gene, CDR1 is SEHNR and CDR2 is FQNEAQ (reference sequence). CDR3 length equals 19 residues. With V trimmed by 5 bases and J by 0 bases, 11 bases remained unmatched.

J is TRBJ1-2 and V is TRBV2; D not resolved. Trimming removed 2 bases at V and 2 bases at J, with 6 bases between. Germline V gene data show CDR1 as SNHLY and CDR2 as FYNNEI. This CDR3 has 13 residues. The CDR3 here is CASSETPNYGYTF. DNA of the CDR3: TGTGCCAGCAGTGAAACACCCAACTATGGCTACACCTTC.

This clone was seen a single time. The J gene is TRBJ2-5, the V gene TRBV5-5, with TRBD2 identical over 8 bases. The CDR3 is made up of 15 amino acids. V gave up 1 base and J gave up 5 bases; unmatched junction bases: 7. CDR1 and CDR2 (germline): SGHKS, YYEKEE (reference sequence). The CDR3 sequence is CASSLTGGPRETQYF. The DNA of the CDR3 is TGTGCCAGCAGCTTGACGGGGGGGCCTCGGGAGACCCAGTACTTC.

The CDR3 DNA follows: TGTGCCAGCAGTCCAGCAGGGGGGAGAGAGCAGTACTTC. It encodes CASSPAGGREQYF. The V call is TRBV6-1, the J call TRBJ2-7, with D perhaps TRBD1 (7 bases). Trimming took 5 bases from V and 7 from J, leaving 15 bases between them. CDR1 and CDR2 from the germline V gene are MNHNS and SASEGT. CDR3 length equals 13 residues.

The DNA of the CDR3 is TGTGCCAGCAGTTACAGGGGCAGGGGAGAGGGCTACACCTTC. This gives the protein CASSYRGRGEGYTF. The V gene is TRBV6-6, the J gene TRBJ1-2, with D possibly being TRBD1 (6 bases). There are 14 residues in the CDR3. V shed 2 bases and J shed 8 bases, with 15 bases lying between them. The germline V gene has CDR1 MNHNY and CDR2 SVGAGI (reference sequence).

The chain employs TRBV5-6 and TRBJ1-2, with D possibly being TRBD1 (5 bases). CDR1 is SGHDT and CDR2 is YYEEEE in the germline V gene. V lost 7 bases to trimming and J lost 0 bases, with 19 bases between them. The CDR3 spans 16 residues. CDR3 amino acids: CASSRQPSSSNYGYTF. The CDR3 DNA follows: TGTGCCAGCTCTCGACAGCCGTCTTCTTCTAACTATGGCTACACCTTC.

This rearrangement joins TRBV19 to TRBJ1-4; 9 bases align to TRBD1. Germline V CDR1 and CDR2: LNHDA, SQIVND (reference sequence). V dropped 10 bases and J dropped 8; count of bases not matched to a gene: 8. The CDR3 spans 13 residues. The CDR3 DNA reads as TGTGCCACCCGGGGACAGGGTAGAGAAAAACTGTTTTTT. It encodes CATRGQGREKLFF.

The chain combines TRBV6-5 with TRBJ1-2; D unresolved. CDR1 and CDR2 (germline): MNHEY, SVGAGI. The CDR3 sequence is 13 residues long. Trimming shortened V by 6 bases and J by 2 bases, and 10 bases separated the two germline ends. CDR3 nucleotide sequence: TGTGCCAGCAGGCTCGACGGGAACTATGGCTACACCTTC. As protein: CASRLDGNYGYTF.

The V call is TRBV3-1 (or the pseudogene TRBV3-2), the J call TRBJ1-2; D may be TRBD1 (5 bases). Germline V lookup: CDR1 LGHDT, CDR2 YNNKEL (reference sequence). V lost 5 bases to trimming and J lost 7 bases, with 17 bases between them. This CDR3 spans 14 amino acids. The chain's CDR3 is CASSEQEGLGGYTF. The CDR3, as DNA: TGTGCCAGCAGCGAACAGGAGGGGTTGGGTGGCTACACCTTC.

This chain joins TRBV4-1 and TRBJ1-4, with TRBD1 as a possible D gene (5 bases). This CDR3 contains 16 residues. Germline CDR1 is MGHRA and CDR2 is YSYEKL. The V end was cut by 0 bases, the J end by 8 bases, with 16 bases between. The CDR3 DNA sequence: TGCGCCAGCAGCCAAGATCGGAGGGGCGGTTGGGAAAAACTGTTTTTT. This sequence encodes CASSQDRRGGWEKLFF.